Listed below are T cell receptor beta chains from one sample, sequenced in a study of cytomegalovirus exposure and HLA in healthy donors. TCRdb's table, derived via immunoSEQ multiplex PCR, lists solely in-frame clones and lacks some. The table records some 130,000 clones, about 80% of them present only once. The sequenced sample consisted of PBMCs. The receptors were gathered from a human donor in good health. The CDR3 runs from the conserved cysteine through the conserved F or W. A D gene is named only where the DNA matches it firmly. Clone size, where shown, is once, few, many, or a class for clones that have expanded.

D	V	J	size	CDR3	DNA
.	TRBV5-5	TRBJ2-5	.	CASTLTGYGETQYF	TGTGCCAGCACCCTGACAGGATACGGAGAGACCCAGTACTTC
TRBD1	TRBV7-2	TRBJ1-6	.	CASSVDRDSPLHF	TGTGCCAGCAGCGTCGACAGGGATTCACCCCTCCACTTT
.	TRBV9	TRBJ1-3	few	CASSVGSGGYGNTIYF	TGTGCCAGCAGCGTAGGGTCGGGGGGTTATGGAAACACCATATATTTT
TRBD2	TRBV28	TRBJ2-7	.	CASTLGGGGVAYEQYF	TGTGCCAGCACCTTAGGCGGGGGAGGCGTCGCGTACGAGCAGTACTTC
TRBD1	TRBV9	TRBJ1-2	.	CASSDGPEGAYGYTF	TGTGCCAGCAGCGACGGACCGGAGGGGGCTTATGGCTACACCTTC
TRBD1	TRBV4-2	TRBJ1-2	.	CASSFTGDYGYTF	TGTGCCAGCAGCTTTACAGGGGACTATGGCTACACCTTC
TRBD1	TRBV10-2	TRBJ2-7	.	CASSPRTGYYEQYF	TGCGCCAGCAGTCCCCGGACAGGTTACTACGAGCAGTACTTC
TRBD1	TRBV2	TRBJ1-4	.	CASSTRQGMSEKLFF	TGTGCCAGCAGTACTCGACAGGGGATGAGTGAAAAACTGTTTTTT
TRBD1	TRBV7-8	TRBJ1-1	.	CASSLVQGVISRGAEAFF	TGTGCCAGCAGCTTAGTTCAGGGGGTAATTTCTCGCGGAGCTGAAGCTTTCTTT
.	TRBV6-5	TRBJ2-2	.	CASSPGPGELFF	TGTGCCAGCAGCCCTGGGCCCGGGGAGCTGTTTTTT
TRBD1	TRBV18	TRBJ1-5	once	CASSPPTTGNQPQHF	TGTGCCAGCTCACCACCGACGACAGGGAATCAGCCCCAGCATTTT
.	TRBV5-1	TRBJ1-4	.	CASSLQGGDEKLFF	TGCGCCAGCAGCTTGCAAGGGGGGGATGAAAAACTGTTTTTT
.	TRBV6-1	TRBJ2-7	.	CASFEYEQYF	TGTGCCAGCTTCGAGTACGAGCAGTACTTC
.	TRBV2	TRBJ1-5	.	CASRQALVFNQPQHF	TGTGCCAGCCGACAGGCACTCGTTTTCAATCAGCCCCAGCATTTT
TRBD1	TRBV5-1	TRBJ1-2	.	CASSSSDRGRGDYGYTF	TGCGCCAGCAGCTCCTCAGACAGGGGGCGCGGGGACTATGGCTACACCTTC